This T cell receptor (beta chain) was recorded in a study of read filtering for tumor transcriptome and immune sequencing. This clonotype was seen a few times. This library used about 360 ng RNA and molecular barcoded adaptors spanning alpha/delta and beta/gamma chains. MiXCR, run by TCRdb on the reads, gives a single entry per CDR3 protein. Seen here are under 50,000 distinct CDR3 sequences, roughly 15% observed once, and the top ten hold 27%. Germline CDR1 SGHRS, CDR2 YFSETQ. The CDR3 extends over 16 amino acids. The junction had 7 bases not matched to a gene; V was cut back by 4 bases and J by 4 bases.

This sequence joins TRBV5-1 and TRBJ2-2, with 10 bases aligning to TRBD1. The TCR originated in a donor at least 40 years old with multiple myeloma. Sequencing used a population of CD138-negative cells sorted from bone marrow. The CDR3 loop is CASSLRTGGSTGELFF. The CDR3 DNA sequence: TGCGCCAGCAGCCTAAGGACAGGGGGTAGCACCGGGGAGCTGTTTTTT. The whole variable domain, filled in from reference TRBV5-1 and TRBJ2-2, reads KAGVTQTPRYLIKTRGQQVTLSCSPISGHRSVSWYQQTPGQGLQFLFEYFSETQRNKGNFPGRFSGRQFSNSRSEMNVSTLELGDSALYLCASSLRTGGSTGELFFGEGSRLTVL.